This TCR beta chain was sequenced for a study of brain metastases from non-small cell lung cancer (dated by TCRdb to 2018 to 2020). Turning to the overall study: The study profiled the immune microenvironment of paired resected primary tumors and brain metastases from non-small-cell lung cancer patients.

The library was obtained by the immunoSEQ multiplex PCR assay. T-cell receptor beta chain repertoire sequencing was carried out together with a 770-gene immune expression panel. As stored in TCRdb, this immuneACCESS dataset retains in-frame rearrangements with V and J assigned. A fraction of the clones does not appear; measured against another copy, unresolved V genes explain less than half of the discrepancy, and the remainder lacks a known reason. The sample table shows 1,300 or so clones, and more than 70% are seen once. Approximately 16% of the sample lies in the top ten. Worth noting for this clone: Its specific antigen is unknown. Base qualities are not at hand, and no much larger clone is one base apart.

A cohort of under 45 patients with surgically resected non-small-cell lung cancer, for whom both primary tumor and brain metastasis specimens were available, was included. Sequencing was performed on tumor-adjacent normal tissue. The source is a donor aged 40 or over with non-small cell lung cancer.

For the CDR3, the sequence is CASSQASGGDQETQYF. The DNA reads TGCGCCAGCAGCCAGGCTAGCGGGGGTGACCAAGAGACCCAGTACTTC. The sequence is built from TRBV4-1 and TRBJ2-5; 10 central nucleotides agree with TRBD2. The germline V gene supplies CDR1 MGHRA and CDR2 YSYEKL. The CDR3 sequence holds 16 residues, the cysteine and phenylalanine included. Only CDR3 DNA is held: 48 bases, read in frame from base 1. Unmatched junction bases come to 4, with V trimmed by 3 bases and J by 0 bases.